The rows below give T cell receptor beta chains drawn from one sample of a study of beta chain features in type 1 diabetes. This table comes from immunoSEQ multiplex PCR, and its TCRdb copy is limited to in-frame clones, with some not included. The top ten hold approximately 2.3% of the sample, which has about 160,000 clones, approximately 9% seen once. The sample taken for sequencing was central memory CD4+ T cells from blood. The source of these receptors is a woman aged 18-30 years in good health. Both conserved end residues are part of each CDR3. A D gene is named only where the DNA matches it firmly. Clone size is given for some rows only: seen once, a few or many times, or a class if the clone is expanded.

j_gene,v_gene,d_gene,abundance,CDR3nt,CDR3aa
TRBJ2-7,TRBV5-1,TRBD2,.,TGCGCCAGCACCTCAACTAGCGAATCCTACGAGCAGTACTTC,CASTSTSESYEQYF
TRBJ1-2,TRBV23-1,.,.,TGCGCCAGCAGTCCTGAGACGGGTATGGGTAACTTCCCGGGCTACACCTTC,CASSPETGMGNFPGYTF
TRBJ2-1,TRBV29-1,TRBD1,.,TGCAGCGTTGTTCCGGGACAGGGTCCCAATGAGCAGTTCTTC,CSVVPGQGPNEQFF
TRBJ2-3,TRBV18,.,few,TGTGCCAGCTCACCCCAGAACACAGATACGCAGTATTTT,CASSPQNTDTQYF
TRBJ1-1,TRBV30,.,few,TGTGCCTGGGGGGCCCAGACGAACACTGAAGCTTTCTTT,CAWGAQTNTEAFF
TRBJ2-7,TRBV7-9,TRBD1,few,TGTGCCAGCAGCTTCGACAGGGACGAGCAGTACTTC,CASSFDRDEQYF
TRBJ1-1,TRBV30,.,many,TGTGCCTGGGCCGGACATCCGAACACTGAAGCTTTCTTT,CAWAGHPNTEAFF
TRBJ2-7,TRBV5-8,TRBD1,.,TGTGCCAGCAGCTTGGGGGACAGGCGCGACGAGCAGTACTTC,CASSLGDRRDEQYF
TRBJ2-6,TRBV5-1,.,few,TGCGCCAGCAGCTTTAGCCGATTCTCTGGGGCCAACGTCCTGACTTTC,CASSFSRFSGANVLTF
TRBJ1-4,TRBV18,.,.,TGTGCCAGCTCTTCAACCGGGTCTCGGGGTGAAAAACTGTTTTTT,CASSSTGSRGEKLFF
TRBJ1-4,TRBV7-2,.,few,TGTGCCAGCGGACTATCTCGTCCAACTAATGAAAAACTGTTTTTT,CASGLSRPTNEKLFF
TRBJ2-1,TRBV10-3,TRBD2,many,TGTGCCATCAGTGGGACTAGCGGGAGTTCCGGCGGGGATGAGCAGTTCTTC,CAISGTSGSSGGDEQFF
TRBJ1-1,TRBV4-2,TRBD1,few,TGTGCCAGCAGCCTTGGACAGGGACAGAACACTGAAGCTTTCTTT,CASSLGQGQNTEAFF
TRBJ1-5,TRBV18,TRBD1,few,TGTGCCAGTCGACAGGGTCGAGATCAGCCCCAGCATTTT,CASRQGRDQPQHF
TRBJ2-5,TRBV5-1,TRBD2,few,TGCGCCAGCAGCTGGGGCCTGACTAGCGGGGGCCAAGAGACCCAGTACTTC,CASSWGLTSGGQETQYF
TRBJ2-2,TRBV7-2,TRBD2,few,TGTGCCAGCAGCTTAGCGGCGGGGGGCACCGGGGAGCTGTTTTTT,CASSLAAGGTGELFF